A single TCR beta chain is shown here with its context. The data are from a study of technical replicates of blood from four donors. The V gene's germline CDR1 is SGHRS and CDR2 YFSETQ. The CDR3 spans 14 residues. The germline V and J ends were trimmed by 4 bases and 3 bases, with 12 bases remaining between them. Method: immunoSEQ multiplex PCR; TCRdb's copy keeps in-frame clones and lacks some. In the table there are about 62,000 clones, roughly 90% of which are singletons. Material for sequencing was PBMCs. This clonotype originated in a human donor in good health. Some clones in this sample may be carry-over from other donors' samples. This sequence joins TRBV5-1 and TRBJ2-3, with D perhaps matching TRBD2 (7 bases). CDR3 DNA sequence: TGCGCCAGCAGCCTGGGAGGGGGAACAGATACGCAGTATTTT. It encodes CASSLGGGTDTQYF.